These 27 T cell receptor beta chains share one sample of origin, sequenced in a study of beta chain features in type 1 diabetes. Every isolated RNA sample was fully reverse transcribed, so sequencing captured expressed TCRB transcripts. Clones were sequenced by immunoSEQ multiplex PCR, and TCRdb holds only the in-frame ones, with some missing. The table records about 180,000 clones, around 13% of them present only once. The material sequenced was central memory CD4+ T cells from blood. The origin of the receptors is a woman aged 18-29 years in good health.

This chain links TRBV30 with TRBJ1-2; TRBD1 is a possible D gene (6 bases). Germline CDR1 GTSNPN, CDR2 SVGIG (reference sequence). CDR3 length: 13 amino acids. V was trimmed by 8 bases and J by 8 bases, leaving 21 bases between them. The CDR3 loop reads CARTGQTVGGYTF. The CDR3 DNA reads TGTGCCCGGACCGGACAGACTGTGGGGGGCTACACCTTC.

This clone was counted between two and nine times. The gene calls are TRBV11-2 and TRBJ2-3; perhaps TRBD1 as D (6 bases). This CDR3 is 15 amino acids long. CDR1 and CDR2 from the germline V gene are SGHAT and FQNNGV. Trimming took off 2 bases at V and 1 base at J, with 10 bases between the two ends. CDR3 sequence reads: CASSLSDSRTDTQYF. The CDR3, as DNA: TGTGCCAGCAGCTTATCGGACAGCCGCACAGATACGCAGTATTTT.

This clone has just a few counts. The chain has TRBV28 and TRBJ2-4; D not certain. The CDR3 is 15 residues long. CDR1 MDHEN and CDR2 SYDVKM come from the germline V gene. V was shortened by 6 bases and J by 0 bases, with 12 bases between the two germline ends. The CDR3 DNA reads TGTGCCAGCAGGTCGACCACAGTAGCCAAAAACATTCAGTACTTC. Its translation: CASRSTTVAKNIQYF.

The V call is TRBV5-6, the J call TRBJ2-2; tentatively, D is TRBD2 (6 bases). V dropped 3 bases and J dropped 0 bases, with 12 bases sitting between them. Germline CDR1 SGHDT, CDR2 YYEEEE. The CDR3 runs to 16 residues. CDR3 DNA: TGTGCCAGCAGCTCCACTAGCTTTGCGAACACCGGGGAGCTGTTTTTT. Protein sequence: CASSSTSFANTGELFF.

This clone was seen only a few times. The J gene is TRBJ1-1, the V gene TRBV2; D gene ambiguous. Germline V CDR1 and CDR2: SNHLY, FYNNEI. V lost 3 bases and J lost 0, with 8 bases in between. The CDR3 contains 14 residues. As DNA, the CDR3 is TGTGCCAGCAGTGACGGGGTGGTGAACACTGAAGCTTTCTTT. Translating gives CASSDGVVNTEAFF.

The chain joins TRBV5-1 to TRBJ1-1; the D is unclear. Germline V CDR1 and CDR2: SGHRS, YFSETQ. The CDR3 contains 13 residues. With 1 base removed from V and 1 base from J, the gap between germline ends came to 5 bases. The CDR3 DNA reads TGCGCCAGCAGCTTGTGGGCGAACACTGAAGCTTTCTTT. It codes for CASSLWANTEAFF.

The V and J genes are TRBV5-6 and TRBJ1-4; TRBD1 matches at 7 bases. Germline V gene lookup returns CDR1 SGHDT and CDR2 YYEEEE. Germline trimming cut 3 bases from V and 8 bases from J; bases unmatched to any gene: 4. This CDR3 spans 13 amino acids. The CDR3 sequence: CASSSGQQEKLFF. CDR3 sequence (DNA): TGTGCCAGCAGCTCGGGACAGCAGGAAAAACTGTTTTTT.

This chain connects TRBV15 to TRBJ2-7; a possible D gene is TRBD1 (5 bases). The CDR3 has 14 residues. CDR1 is LNHNV, CDR2 YYDKDF, per germline (reference sequence). V lost 11 bases and J lost 6, with 23 bases in between. The CDR3 reads CAPMTAGWCSEQYF. In nucleotides, the CDR3 is TGTGCCCCCATGACGGCAGGGTGGTGCTCCGAGCAGTACTTC.

The J gene is TRBJ1-2, the V gene TRBV7-2, with TRBD1 matching over 8 bases. The CDR3 runs to 17 residues. V trimming: 5 bases; J trimming: 8 bases; junction bases outside the gene matches: 19. Germline-derived CDR1 and CDR2 are SGHTA and FQGNSA. CDR3 sequence reads: CASSRRGQGAYMEGYTF. CDR3 nucleotides: TGTGCCAGCAGCCGCCGCGGGCAGGGGGCGTACATGGAAGGCTACACCTTC. The variable domain in full, completed from reference TRBV7-2 and TRBJ1-2, reads GAGVSQSPSNKVTEKGKDVELRCDPISGHTALYWYRQSLGQGLEFLIYFQGNSAPDKSGLPSDRFSAERTGGSVSTLTIQRTQQEDSAVYLCASSRRGQGAYMEGYTFGSGTRLTVV.

In this sample, this clone turned up a few times. V gene TRBV5-4 combines with J gene TRBJ1-2; the match to TRBD1 covers 8 bases. Trimming took 1 base from V and 4 from J; bases not matched to a gene: 6. The CDR3 consists of 15 residues. Germline-derived CDR1 and CDR2 are SGHNT and YYREEE (reference sequence). CDR3 sequence reads: CASSLLDRATYGYTF. The CDR3 bases are TGTGCCAGCAGCTTGTTGGACAGGGCGACCTATGGCTACACCTTC.

This clone has a handful of counts. This sequence joins TRBV11-3 and TRBJ2-5; D call uncertain. The germline V gene has CDR1 SGHNT and CDR2 YENEEA. V lost 3 bases and J 5 bases, leaving 7 bases between the germline ends. The CDR3 sequence is 12 residues long. The CDR3 DNA is TGTGCCAGCAGCTTCGTACGGGAGACCCAGTACTTC. It is translated as CASSFVRETQYF.

There are a few counts of this clone. CDR3: CASSLKQLPSYNEQFF. The CDR3 nucleotides read TGTGCCAGCAGTTTAAAGCAACTTCCTTCATACAATGAGCAGTTCTTC. V is TRBV27 and J is TRBJ2-1; D gene ambiguous. CDR3 length: 16 amino acids. The germline V and J ends were trimmed by 2 bases and 4 bases, with 15 bases remaining between them. Germline CDR1 and CDR2: MNHEY and SMNVEV (reference sequence).

The rearrangement links TRBV19 to TRBJ2-5, with unresolved D. V was shortened by 5 bases and J by 4 bases, with 20 bases between the two germline ends. Per the germline V gene, CDR1 is LNHDA and CDR2 is SQIVND (reference sequence). This CDR3 contains 16 residues. DNA for the CDR3: TGTGCCAGTAGTTTTGTTGACTTCGGTTTGAGAGAGACCCAGTACTTC. Translation: CASSFVDFGLRETQYF.

This clone was observed a few times. Different DNA sequences within this sample yield the same CDR3. The chain carries TRBV6-6 and TRBJ2-5; 8 nucleotides match TRBD2. The CDR3 contains 14 residues. Trimming took 2 bases from V and 5 from J; bases not matched to a gene: 4. CDR1 is MNHNY and CDR2 is SVGAGI in the germline V gene (reference sequence). CDR3 loop: CASSYSGSGETQYF. The CDR3 DNA sequence: TGTGCCAGCAGTTACAGCGGGAGCGGGGAGACCCAGTACTTC.

This clone was picked up a small number of times. Here the CDR3 reads CASSPKGGQGVLDYGYTF. The CDR3 DNA sequence: TGTGCCAGCAGTCCCAAAGGGGGACAGGGAGTTCTTGACTATGGCTACACCTTC. The chain carries TRBV27 and TRBJ1-2; TRBD1 matches at 9 bases. Germline CDR1 reads MNHEY; CDR2 reads SMNVEV (reference sequence). The V and J ends lost 5 bases and 3 bases, in that order; junction bases with no gene match: 16. This CDR3 comprises 18 residues.

Only a few counts were recorded for this clone. The chain uses TRBV5-6 and TRBJ2-7, with D maybe TRBD1 (7 bases). V lost 3 bases to trimming and J lost 0 bases, with 19 bases between them. The CDR3 sequence is 17 residues long. The germline CDR1 and CDR2 sequences are SGHDT and YYEEEE. CDR3: CASSSPGGTGSSYEQYF. CDR3 nucleotide sequence: TGTGCCAGCAGCTCGCCAGGGGGGACTGGAAGCTCCTACGAGCAGTACTTC.

This clone was detected a few times. The J gene is TRBJ2-1, the V gene TRBV5-4; TRBD2 aligns across 7 bases. From germline, CDR1 is SGHNT and CDR2 YYREEE (reference sequence). The CDR3 is 13 residues long. The V gene end was trimmed by 0 bases and the J gene end by 7 bases; junction bases not matched to a gene: 1. The CDR3 sequence: CASSLAGGNEQFF. The CDR3 DNA is TGTGCCAGCAGCTTGGCCGGGGGGAATGAGCAGTTCTTC.

This clone appeared a few times. A read error may produce the germline difference seen at one junction end. This chain links TRBV5-4 with TRBJ2-3; the match to TRBD1 covers 7 bases. CDR1 and CDR2 from the germline V gene are SGHNT and YYREEE (reference sequence). The length of the CDR3 is 16 residues. CDR3 residues: CASSLQDRRGPDTQYF. The CDR3 nucleotides read TGCGCCAGCAGCCTCCAGGACAGGAGAGGGCCAGATACGCAGTATTTT.

The V call is TRBV30, the J call TRBJ2-3, with 9 bases fitting TRBD2. The germline gives CDR1 GTSNPN, CDR2 SVGIG (reference sequence). V was clipped by 0 bases and J by 2 bases; unmatched bases: 3. This CDR3 contains 15 residues. CDR3 sequence: CAWSVTSGYTDTQYF. DNA of the CDR3: TGTGCCTGGAGTGTGACTAGCGGCTACACAGATACGCAGTATTTT.

The rearrangement uses TRBV7-8 and TRBJ1-2; no definite D call. The CDR3 runs 14 residues. Per the germline V gene, CDR1 is SGHVS and CDR2 is FQNEAQ. V was shortened by 1 base and J by 7 bases, with 13 bases between the two germline ends. In DNA, the CDR3 is TGTGCCAGCAGCTTAGTGAGGGCAGGTGGTGGCTACACCTTC. Translating it yields CASSLVRAGGGYTF.

The chain is built from TRBV11-2 and TRBJ2-3; perhaps TRBD1 as D (5 bases). There are 13 residues in the CDR3. V dropped 7 bases and J dropped 0 bases, with 8 bases sitting between them. CDR1 is SGHAT and CDR2 is FQNNGV in the germline V gene. Here the CDR3 DNA reads TGTGCCAGCAATCAGGGTAGCACAGATACGCAGTATTTT. Protein: CASNQGSTDTQYF. The full variable domain, completed using reference TRBV11-2 and TRBJ2-3, is EAGVAQSPRYKIIEKRQSVAFWCNPISGHATLYWYQQILGQGPKLLIQFQNNGVVDDSQLPKDRFSAERLKGVDSTLKIQPAKLEDSAVYLCASNQGSTDTQYFGPGTRLTVL.

This clone was seen a few times. Written as DNA, the CDR3 is TGTGCCTGGAGTGTAAGGGGATCGCATGGCTACACCTTC. Its protein product is CAWSVRGSHGYTF. This chain links TRBV30 with TRBJ1-2, with D tentatively TRBD1 (5 bases). CDR3 length: 13 amino acids. V lost 0 bases, J lost 6 bases, and 11 bases lay in between. Germline V gene data show CDR1 as GTSNPN and CDR2 as SVGIG (reference sequence).

The chain employs TRBV7-9 and TRBJ2-1, with TRBD2 matching over 14 bases. This CDR3 comprises 17 residues. Germline values: CDR1 SEHNR, CDR2 FQNEAQ (reference sequence). V lost 5 bases to trimming and J lost 6 bases; unmatched junction nucleotides: 9. The CDR3 protein is CASSPNRLAGGLNEQFF. As DNA, the CDR3 is TGTGCCAGCAGCCCGAATAGACTAGCGGGAGGGCTCAATGAGCAGTTCTTC.

This clone was counted between two and nine times. This chain uses TRBV5-1 with TRBJ2-5; perhaps TRBD2 as D (5 bases). Deletions cut 0 bases from V and 5 bases from J, with 11 bases between. The CDR3 covers 14 residues. CDR1 is SGHRS and CDR2 is YFSETQ in the germline V gene. CDR3 sequence reads: CASSLVTSEETQYF. CDR3 coding DNA: TGCGCCAGCAGCTTGGTTACTAGTGAGGAGACCCAGTACTTC.

The chain is built from TRBV29-1 and TRBJ2-2; 9 nucleotides match TRBD2. The CDR3 is made up of 16 amino acids. Germline V gives CDR1 SQVTM, CDR2 ANQGSEA. V lost 6 bases and J lost 1; bases outside the gene matches: 9. Here the CDR3 DNA reads TGCAGCGTCCAAAGACTAGCGGTCCTGAACACCGGGGAGCTGTTTTTT. Translation: CSVQRLAVLNTGELFF.

The chain links TRBV6-5 to TRBJ2-1; possibly TRBD1 for D (5 bases). Trimming left V 5 bases short and J 1 base short, with 9 bases between. CDR3 length: 14 amino acids. Germline V CDR1 and CDR2: MNHEY, SVGAGI. This chain's CDR3 is CASSPTVSYNEQFF. The CDR3 DNA reads as TGTGCCAGCAGTCCGACAGTTTCCTACAATGAGCAGTTCTTC.

J is TRBJ1-5 and V is TRBV28, with D perhaps matching TRBD1 (6 bases). The germline V gene encodes CDR1 MDHEN and CDR2 SYDVKM. CDR3 length: 15 amino acids. V dropped 2 bases and J dropped 3 bases, with 11 bases sitting between them. CDR3: CASSLGGGPNQPQHF. Here the CDR3 DNA reads TGTGCCAGCAGTTTAGGGGGGGGCCCCAATCAGCCCCAGCATTTT.